The rows below give T cell receptor beta chains drawn from one sample of a study of graft-versus-host responses after intestinal transplantation. TCRdb's table, derived via immunoSEQ multiplex PCR, lists solely in-frame clones and lacks some. The repertoire holds tens of thousands of clones, with over 80% as singletons. Their recognized antigens are unknown. The sequenced sample was unstimulated CD8+ T cells sorted from spleen or lymph node cells, obtained before intestinal transplant. Receptors were obtained from a human donor who received an intestinal transplant. Each CDR3 is given with its conserved first and last residue. Fields, in order: D gene, J gene, clone size, V gene, CDR3 protein, CDR3 DNA. The D gene is left open where the match is weak. Clone size is stated in some rows and not others, as once, few, many or a class when expanded.

. TRBJ1-1 few TRBV10-3 CAISAIDPTEAFF TGTGCCATCAGTGCTATAGATCCCACTGAAGCTTTCTTT
. TRBJ1-2 . TRBV7-9 CASTILTRDPYGYTF TGTGCCAGCACCATATTAACCAGGGATCCTTATGGCTACACCTTC
TRBD2 TRBJ2-3 . TRBV2 CASSEGRLAGGPDLTDTQYF TGTGCCAGCAGCGAAGGACGACTAGCGGGGGGGCCTGATTTGACAGATACGCAGTATTTT
. TRBJ2-1 . TRBV4-1 CASSQPRPVSSSYNEQFF TGCGCCAGCAGCCAACCTAGACCGGTGTCAAGCTCCTACAATGAGCAGTTCTTC
TRBD1 TRBJ2-5 . TRBV11-2 CASSLLGDRRQETQYF TGTGCCAGCAGCCTTCTAGGGGACAGAAGGCAAGAGACCCAGTACTTC
. TRBJ2-1 . TRBV11-3 CASSPQGNEQFF TGTGCCAGCAGCCCACAGGGTAATGAGCAGTTCTTC
TRBD1 TRBJ1-2 . TRBV5-1 CASSWTGGTDYGYTF TGCGCCAGCAGCTGGACAGGGGGTACGGACTATGGCTACACCTTC
TRBD2 TRBJ2-1 . TRBV7-3 CASSSGLAGELDEQFF TGTGCCAGCAGCTCGGGACTAGCGGGGGAATTGGATGAGCAGTTCTTC
TRBD2 TRBJ2-7 . TRBV11-2 CASSFVLAGLKSYEQYF TGTGCCAGCAGCTTTGTCCTAGCGGGATTAAAGTCCTACGAGCAGTACTTC
. TRBJ2-7 . TRBV5-4 CASHLFPSYEQYF TGTGCCAGCCATTTGTTTCCCTCCTACGAGCAGTACTTC
. TRBJ2-5 . TRBV11-2 CASSLFRADKETQYF TGTGCCAGCAGCTTATTTCGAGCAGATAAAGAGACCCAGTACTTC
. TRBJ1-1 . TRBV5-6 CASSLIGKNTEAFF TGTGCCAGCAGCTTGATCGGGAAGAACACTGAAGCTTTCTTT
. TRBJ2-7 . TRBV28 CASSTPHQETYEQYF TGTGCCAGCAGTACGCCGCACCAGGAGACCTACGAGCAGTACTTC
. TRBJ1-1 . TRBV7-6 CASSLRAGWNTEAFF TGTGCCAGCAGCTTACGGGCAGGGTGGAACACTGAAGCTTTCTTT
. TRBJ1-2 . TRBV28 CASRWAGFGQNYGYTF TGTGCCAGCAGGTGGGCCGGCTTCGGACAAAACTATGGCTACACCTTC
. TRBJ2-1 . TRBV27 CASSYAGSSYNEQFF TGTGCCAGCAGTTACGCGGGGAGCTCCTACAATGAGCAGTTCTTC
. TRBJ2-7 . TRBV21-1 CASSKREGVYEQYF TGTGCCAGCAGCAAAAGAGAAGGGGTTTACGAGCAGTACTTC
. TRBJ2-7 . TRBV15 CATSSLGWNSYEQYF TGTGCCACCAGCAGTCTCGGATGGAATTCCTACGAGCAGTACTTC
TRBD1 TRBJ2-7 . TRBV10-3 CAISGDRKNYEQYF TGTGCCATCAGTGGGGACAGGAAGAACTACGAGCAGTACTTC
. TRBJ2-7 . TRBV4-1 CASSPLSGGTYEQYF TGCGCCAGCAGCCCTCTCTCAGGGGGGACCTACGAGCAGTACTTC
. TRBJ2-1 . TRBV9 CASSTTGSPYNEQFF TGTGCCAGCAGCACAACAGGGTCACCCTACAATGAGCAGTTCTTC
. TRBJ2-1 . TRBV7-3 CASSASSSYNEQFF TGTGCCAGCTCGGCGTCGAGCTCCTACAATGAGCAGTTCTTC
TRBD2 TRBJ2-1 . TRBV4-2 CASSQESGGPYNEQFF TGTGCCAGCAGCCAAGAGTCGGGAGGGCCCTACAATGAGCAGTTCTTC
. TRBJ2-3 . TRBV29-1 CSGMTEFDTQYF TGCAGCGGCATGACCGAGTTCGATACGCAGTATTTT
TRBD2 TRBJ2-1 . TRBV9 CASSVEGPAGGPRQFF TGTGCCAGCAGCGTAGAGGGGCCAGCGGGGGGCCCCCGGCAGTTCTTC
. TRBJ1-2 . TRBV27 CASKMDLEGSGYTF TGTGCCAGCAAAATGGACCTGGAAGGTTCTGGCTACACCTTC
TRBD1 TRBJ2-1 . TRBV9 CASSINPRTGENEQFF TGTGCCAGCAGCATCAACCCCCGGACAGGGGAGAATGAGCAGTTCTTC
TRBD2 TRBJ2-1 . TRBV11-2 CASSFIAGALENEQFF TGTGCCAGCAGCTTCATAGCGGGGGCCTTAGAAAATGAGCAGTTCTTC
. TRBJ2-3 . TRBV9 CASSDNRAGGTDTQYF TGTGCCAGCAGCGACAACAGGGCGGGAGGCACAGATACGCAGTATTTT
. TRBJ2-2 . TRBV28 CASSKPGANTGELFF TGTGCCAGCAGTAAACCGGGGGCGAACACCGGGGAGCTGTTTTTT